This T cell receptor (beta chain) is drawn from a study of blood T cell repertoires in COVID-19. The wider study: COVID-19 samples from acute and convalescent phases originated in the United States, Italy and Spain. PBMCs, B-cell-depleted T cells, or T cells were the source of the cDNA or gDNA that made up the material.

The CDR3 loop spans 14 amino acids. Germline V gives CDR1 MNHNY, CDR2 SVGAGI (reference sequence). V shed 6 bases and J 1 base; nucleotides not matched to a gene: 4. The table came from immunoSEQ multiplex PCR; TCRdb's copy has only in-frame clones and leaves some out. Seen here are around 71,000 clones, 86% observed once, and the top ten hold around 1.9%. V usage is TRBV6-6 and J usage is TRBJ2-7, with 9 nucleotides matching TRBD2. The sequence was collected from a woman aged 55-75 years with acute or convalescent COVID-19. The sequencing sample was made of peripheral blood. The CDR3 DNA reads TGTGCCAGCAGGGGGCGGGAGGGGTCCTACGAGCAGTACTTC. Translation: CASRGREGSYEQYF.